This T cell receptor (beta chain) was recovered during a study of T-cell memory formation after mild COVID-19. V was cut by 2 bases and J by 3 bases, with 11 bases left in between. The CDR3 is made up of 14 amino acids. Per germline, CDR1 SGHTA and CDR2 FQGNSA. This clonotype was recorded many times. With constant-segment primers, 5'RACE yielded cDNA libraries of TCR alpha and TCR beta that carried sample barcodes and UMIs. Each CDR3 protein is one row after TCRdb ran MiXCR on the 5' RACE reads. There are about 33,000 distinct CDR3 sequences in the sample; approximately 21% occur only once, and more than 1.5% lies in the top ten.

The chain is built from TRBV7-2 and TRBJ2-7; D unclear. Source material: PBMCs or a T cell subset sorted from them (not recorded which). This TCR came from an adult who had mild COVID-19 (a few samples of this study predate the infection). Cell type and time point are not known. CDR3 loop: CASSLTSGVYEQYF. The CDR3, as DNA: TGTGCCAGCAGCTTAACGTCAGGCGTCTACGAGCAGTACTTC. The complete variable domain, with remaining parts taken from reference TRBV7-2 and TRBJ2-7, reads GAGVSQSPSNKVTEKGKDVELRCDPISGHTALYWYRQSLGQGLEFLIYFQGNSAPDKSGLPSDRFSAERTGGSVSTLTIQRTQQEDSAVYLCASSLTSGVYEQYFGPGTRLTVT.